These 15 T cell receptor beta chains originate from one sample sequenced in a study of blood T cell repertoires in COVID-19. The method was immunoSEQ multiplex PCR; TCRdb's version includes in-frame clones alone and lacks a portion of them. The sample holds around 110,000 clones, around nine tenths seen once. The sample was peripheral blood. The receptors derive from a woman aged 25 to 39 with acute or convalescent COVID-19.

V and J are TRBV12-3 or TRBV12-4 and TRBJ2-1; maybe TRBD1 (6 bases). The ends were cut back, 5 bases at V and 7 bases at J, with 9 bases in the middle. There are 12 residues in the CDR3. CDR3 sequence reads: CASSPGQNEQFF. In DNA, the CDR3 is TGTGCCAGCAGTCCGGGACAAAATGAGCAGTTCTTC.

The genes are TRBV7-2 and TRBJ1-2; tentatively, D is TRBD1 (6 bases). The CDR3 has 13 residues. Germline V CDR1 and CDR2: SGHTA, FQGNSA. V lost 2 bases, J lost 6 bases, and 10 bases lay in between. CDR3 nucleotides: TGTGCCAGCAGCTTACCAGGGGAACATGGCTACACCTTC. It yields the protein CASSLPGEHGYTF.

The chain couples TRBV28 to TRBJ1-1, with 7 bases matching TRBD1. This CDR3 is 16 amino acids long. The V and J ends lost 5 bases and 0 bases, in that order; junction bases with no gene match: 9. CDR1 and CDR2 (germline): MDHEN, SYDVKM. CDR3 sequence reads: CASSRQGITMNTEAFF. The CDR3 coding sequence is TGTGCCAGCAGTCGACAGGGAATAACAATGAACACTGAAGCTTTCTTT.

The rearrangement joins TRBV7-7 to TRBJ2-7; the match to TRBD1 covers 8 bases. The CDR3 is 13 amino acids. CDR1 is SSHAT and CDR2 is FNYEAQ in the germline V gene (reference sequence). V dropped 4 bases and J dropped 5; count of bases not matched to a gene: 4. In DNA form, the CDR3 reads TGTGCCAGCAGCTCCCAGGGGGCGGACGAGCAGTACTTC. This translates into CASSSQGADEQYF. Supplemented by reference TRBV7-7 and TRBJ2-7, the full variable domain reads GAGVSQSPRYKVTKRGQDVTLRCDPISSHATLYWYQQALGQGPEFLTYFNYEAQPDKSGLPSDRFSAERPEGSISTLTIQRTEQRDSAMYRCASSSQGADEQYFGPGTRLTVT.

A few counts support this clone. This rearrangement joins TRBV5-1 to TRBJ2-3; possible D gene TRBD2, 5 bases. The CDR3 has 15 amino acids. The germline V and J ends were trimmed by 5 bases and 8 bases, with 21 bases remaining between them. Germline CDR1 is SGHRS and CDR2 is YFSETQ. This CDR3 reads CASRARTPGLGTQYF. CDR3 DNA sequence: TGCGCCAGCAGAGCCCGGACTCCAGGCCTAGGTACGCAGTATTTT.

This clone was detected only a few times. V usage is TRBV6-5 and J usage is TRBJ1-2; tentative D call: TRBD1 (6 bases). This CDR3 has 15 amino acids. Germline CDR1 is MNHEY and CDR2 is SVGAGI. The V end was cut by 0 bases, the J end by 7 bases, with 15 bases between. The CDR3 loop reads CASSYSGTSSLGYTF. DNA for the CDR3: TGTGCCAGCAGTTACTCGGGGACATCGTCTCTTGGCTACACCTTC.

The chain carries TRBV4-3 and TRBJ2-2; weak D call: TRBD1 (5 bases). The germline CDR1 and CDR2 sequences are LGHNA and YSLEER. This CDR3 is 17 amino acids long. V lost 0 bases and J lost 4, with 15 bases in between. CDR3: CASSQEASRARTGELFF. DNA of the CDR3: TGCGCCAGCAGCCAAGAAGCGTCCAGGGCGCGCACCGGGGAGCTGTTTTTT.

This sequence joins TRBV9 and TRBJ2-7; 9 nucleotides align to TRBD2. Losses at the gene ends were 0 bases for V and 3 bases for J; bases not matched to a gene: 4. The CDR3 consists of 15 residues. The germline CDR1 and CDR2 sequences are SGDLS and YYNGEE. Here the CDR3 DNA reads TGTGCCAGCAGCGTAGGTGGTAGCGGGGGCTACGAGCAGTACTTC. This sequence encodes CASSVGGSGGYEQYF.

The V call is TRBV5-1, the J call TRBJ2-7; TRBD2 agrees at 7 bases. From germline, CDR1 is SGHRS and CDR2 YFSETQ. This CDR3 contains 14 residues. V shed 4 bases, J shed 4 bases, and the junction held 8 bases outside the gene matches. The CDR3 is CASSPGGRGYEQYF. The CDR3 nucleotides are TGCGCCAGCAGCCCGGGAGGCCGAGGGTACGAGCAGTACTTC.

The chain has TRBV6-5 and TRBJ1-1; TRBD1 might be the D (5 bases). Germline V gene sequence: CDR1 MNHEY, CDR2 SVGAGI. The CDR3 has 14 residues. V dropped 5 bases and J dropped 3 bases, with 13 bases sitting between them. CDR3: CASSRSGGDTEAFF. The CDR3 DNA reads as TGTGCCAGCAGTCGCTCGGGGGGTGACACTGAAGCTTTCTTT.

The gene calls are TRBV12-2 and TRBJ2-7; the table gives TRBD2 as D, unverified against the DNA. TRBV12-2 counts as a pseudogene. The CDR3 is 15 amino acids. The CDR3 loop reads CASRLGGGPTYEQYF. Written as DNA, the CDR3 is TGTGCAAGTCGCTTAGGGGGGGGACCTACCTACGAGCAGTACTTC.

This chain connects TRBV30 to TRBJ1-5, with a possible D match to TRBD1 (5 bases). The CDR3 totals 15 residues. Per the germline V gene, CDR1 is GTSNPN and CDR2 is SVGIG (reference sequence). Trimming removed 3 bases at V and 4 bases at J, with 16 bases between. In nucleotides, the CDR3 is TGTGCCTGGAGAACTGGGGCTGGTGGGAATCAGCCCCAGCATTTT. Its protein is CAWRTGAGGNQPQHF.

V is TRBV4-1 and J is TRBJ1-2; 7 bases agree with TRBD1. The CDR3 extends over 13 amino acids. Germline V gene lookup returns CDR1 MGHRA and CDR2 YSYEKL. The trim removed 4 bases at V and 3 bases at J, leaving 2 bases unmatched. The CDR3 sequence: CASSRGTDYGYTF. Here the CDR3 DNA reads TGCGCCAGCAGCCGCGGGACAGACTATGGCTACACCTTC.

This chain connects TRBV5-8 to TRBJ2-1, with 8 bases identical to TRBD2. Trimming took 3 bases from V and 11 from J; bases not matched to a gene: 13. CDR1 is SGHTS, CDR2 YDEGEE, per germline. The CDR3 has 15 amino acids. This chain's CDR3 is CASSYYTGLGLKQFF. The CDR3 coding sequence is TGTGCCAGCAGCTATTACACGGGACTAGGATTAAAGCAGTTCTTC.

V is TRBV5-6 and J is TRBJ2-6; D is uncertain. Germline-derived CDR1 and CDR2 are SGHDT and YYEEEE. Between the trimmed V and J ends, which lost 2 bases and 3 bases, there was a span of 18 bases. CDR3 length equals 18 residues. The CDR3 spells CASSLRHWVAFGANVLTF. As DNA, the CDR3 is TGTGCCAGCAGCTTACGACACTGGGTTGCGTTTGGGGCCAACGTCCTGACTTTC.